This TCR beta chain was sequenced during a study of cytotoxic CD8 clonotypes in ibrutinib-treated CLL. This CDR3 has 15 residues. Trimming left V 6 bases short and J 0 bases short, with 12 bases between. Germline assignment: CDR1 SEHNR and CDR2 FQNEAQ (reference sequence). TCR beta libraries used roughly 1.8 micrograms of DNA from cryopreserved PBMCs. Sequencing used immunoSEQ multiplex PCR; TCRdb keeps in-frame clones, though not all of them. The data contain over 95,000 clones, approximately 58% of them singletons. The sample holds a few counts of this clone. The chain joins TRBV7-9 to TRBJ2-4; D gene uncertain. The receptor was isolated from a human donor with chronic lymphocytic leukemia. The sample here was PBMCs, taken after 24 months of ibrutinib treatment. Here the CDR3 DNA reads TGTGCCAGCAGTCCCCGGGCTGGAGCCAAAAACATTCAGTACTTC. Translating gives CASSPRAGAKNIQYF.